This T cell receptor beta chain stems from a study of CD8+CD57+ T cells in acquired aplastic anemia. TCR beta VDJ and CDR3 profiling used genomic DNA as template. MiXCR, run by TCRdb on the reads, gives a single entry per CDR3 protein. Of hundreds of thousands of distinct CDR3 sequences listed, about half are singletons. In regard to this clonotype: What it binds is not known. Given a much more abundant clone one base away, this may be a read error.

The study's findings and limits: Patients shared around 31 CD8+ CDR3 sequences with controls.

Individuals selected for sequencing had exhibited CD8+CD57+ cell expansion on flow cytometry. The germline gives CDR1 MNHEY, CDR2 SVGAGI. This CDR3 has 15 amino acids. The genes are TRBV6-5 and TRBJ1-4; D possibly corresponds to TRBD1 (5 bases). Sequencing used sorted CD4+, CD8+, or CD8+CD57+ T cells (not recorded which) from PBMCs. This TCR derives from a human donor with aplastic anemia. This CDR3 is CACSPVGGEGEKLFF. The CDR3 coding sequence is TGTGCCTGCAGTCCCGTCGGGGGAGAGGGTGAAAAACTGTTTTTT.